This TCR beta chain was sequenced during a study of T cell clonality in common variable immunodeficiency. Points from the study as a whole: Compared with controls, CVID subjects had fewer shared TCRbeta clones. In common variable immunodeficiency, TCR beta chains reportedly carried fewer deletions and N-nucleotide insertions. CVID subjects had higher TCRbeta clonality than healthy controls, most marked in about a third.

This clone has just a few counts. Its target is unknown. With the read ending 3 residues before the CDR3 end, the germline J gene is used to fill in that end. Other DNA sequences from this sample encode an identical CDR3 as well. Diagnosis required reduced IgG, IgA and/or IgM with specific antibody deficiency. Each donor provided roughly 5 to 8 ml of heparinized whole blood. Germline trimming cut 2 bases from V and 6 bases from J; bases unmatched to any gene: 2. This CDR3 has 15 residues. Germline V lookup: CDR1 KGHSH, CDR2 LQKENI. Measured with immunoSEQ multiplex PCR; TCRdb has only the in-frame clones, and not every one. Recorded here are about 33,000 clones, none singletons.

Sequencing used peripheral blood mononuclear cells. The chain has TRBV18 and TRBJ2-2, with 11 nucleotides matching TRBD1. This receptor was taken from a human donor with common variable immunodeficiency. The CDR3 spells CASSPGQGAAGELFF. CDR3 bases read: TGTGCCAGCTCACCAGGACAGGGGGCAGCCGGGGAG.